The 7 T cell receptor beta chains below were found in one sample sequenced in a study of spatial heterogeneity in lung cancer. Time point noted: blood at routine non-recurrence follow-up after resection. Whole RNA obtained from tumor, nontumor lung or frozen PBMC underwent sequencing without sorting. TCRdb recomputed calls from the 5' RACE reads with MiXCR, one row per CDR3 protein. The sample shows around 30,000 distinct CDR3 sequences, approximately 6% of them seen only once. This specimen consisted of PBMCs, obtained at follow-up. The receptor set was obtained from a male donor with early-stage non-small cell lung cancer.

This clonotype was found many times. This chain uses TRBV7-2 with TRBJ1-2, with TRBD1 matching over 7 bases. After removal of 4 bases from V and 2 bases from J, the junction contained 7 bases not matched to a gene. Germline V lookup: CDR1 SGHTA, CDR2 FQGNSA. The CDR3 is 15 amino acids. The CDR3 nucleotides read TGTGCCAGCAGCTCATCTCGGACAGGCAACTATGGCTACACCTTC. This gives the protein CASSSSRTGNYGYTF.

This clonotype was observed a few times. V usage is TRBV10-3 and J usage is TRBJ2-1, with a tentative D call TRBD2 (6 bases). Per the germline V gene, CDR1 is ENHRY and CDR2 is SYGVKD. V gave up 2 bases and J gave up 8 bases, with 16 bases separating them. This CDR3 has 15 amino acids. As DNA, the CDR3 is TGTGCCATCAGTGAGGGAGTGGGTACGGGAGATGAGCAGTTCTTC. This codes for CAISEGVGTGDEQFF.

The sample holds many counts of this clonotype. CDR3: CASSRQESNTGELFF. CDR3 nucleotides: TGCGCCAGCAGTCGTCAGGAATCGAACACCGGGGAGCTGTTTTTT. The rearrangement links TRBV5-1 to TRBJ2-2; unclear D gene. The CDR3 runs 15 residues. Germline CDR1 is SGHRS and CDR2 is YFSETQ. Trimming pared 5 bases from V and 0 bases from J, leaving 11 bases between. Using reference TRBV5-1 and TRBJ2-2 for the parts outside the CDR3, the full variable domain is KAGVTQTPRYLIKTRGQQVTLSCSPISGHRSVSWYQQTPGQGLQFLFEYFSETQRNKGNFPGRFSGRQFSNSRSEMNVSTLELGDSALYLCASSRQESNTGELFFGEGSRLTVL.

The chain joins TRBV27 to TRBJ1-1, with D hard to call. V lost 7 bases and J lost 6, with 9 bases in between. The CDR3 extends over 11 amino acids. Germline-derived CDR1 and CDR2 are MNHEY and SMNVEV (reference sequence). The CDR3 DNA reads as TGTGCCAGCAAGGGCGCGGCTGAAGCTTTCTTT. Translating it yields CASKGAAEAFF.

This clonotype was seen many times. J is TRBJ1-2 and V is TRBV9, with 12 positions matching TRBD1. The CDR3 sequence is 17 residues long. CDR1 is SGDLS and CDR2 is YYNGEE in the germline V gene. V lost 3 bases and J lost 3; bases outside the gene matches: 9. The CDR3 DNA is TGTGCCAGCAGCGCACACCGGGACAGGGGGCTGGACTATGGCTACACCTTC. Its protein product is CASSAHRDRGLDYGYTF.

The sample holds many counts of this clonotype. V is TRBV9 and J is TRBJ1-4; D gene ambiguous. The CDR3 is 14 residues long. The V gene lost 0 bases and the J gene lost 8 bases, with 11 bases spanning the gap. Germline V gene sequence: CDR1 SGDLS, CDR2 YYNGEE. As DNA, the CDR3 is TGTGCCAGCAGCGTAGGGAACTCGGCGGAAAAACTGTTTTTT. It yields the protein CASSVGNSAEKLFF.

V is TRBV7-9 and J is TRBJ1-6; 7 bases fit TRBD1. Looked up from germline, CDR1 is SEHNR and CDR2 is FQNEAQ (reference sequence). The trim removed 4 bases at V and 7 bases at J, leaving 7 bases unmatched. The CDR3 covers 15 residues. The CDR3 coding sequence is TGTGCCAGCAGCTCCCGACAGGGAGGGAATTCACCCCTCCACTTT. As protein: CASSSRQGGNSPLHF.